This passage covers 21 T cell receptor beta chains from one sample sequenced in a study of blood T cell repertoires in COVID-19. Clones were read by immunoSEQ multiplex PCR, and TCRdb kept only the in-frame ones, dropping some. The data contain some 250,000 clones, roughly 87% of them singletons. The sample taken for sequencing was peripheral blood. These receptors all come from a man in his sixties who had recovered from COVID-19.

Concerning this clone itself: Distinct nucleotide sequences in the sample also encode this CDR3. V is TRBV27 and J is TRBJ2-4; the D gene is possibly TRBD2 (5 bases). CDR1 is MNHEY and CDR2 is SMNVEV in the germline V gene (reference sequence). The germline V and J ends were trimmed by 4 bases and 1 base, with 8 bases remaining between them. This CDR3 region has 14 residues. This CDR3 is CASSSGVAKNIQYF. CDR3 nucleotides: TGTGCCAGCAGTTCCGGGGTCGCCAAAAACATTCAGTACTTC.

This clone was observed a handful of times. V is TRBV7-9 and J is TRBJ1-2, with D uncertain. This CDR3 region has 12 residues. The ends were cut back, 1 base at V and 8 bases at J, with 8 bases in the middle. Germline V CDR1 and CDR2: SEHNR, FQNEAQ (reference sequence). Written as DNA, the CDR3 is TGTGCCAGCAGCTTAGTTGGGCGAGGCTACACCTTC. This encodes CASSLVGRGYTF.

The rearrangement joins TRBV19 to TRBJ1-3; 7 bases fit TRBD1. V shed 8 bases, J shed 4 bases, and the junction held 5 bases outside the gene matches. The CDR3 contains 13 residues. Germline-derived CDR1 and CDR2 are LNHDA and SQIVND (reference sequence). CDR3: CASQRGLGNTIYF. In DNA form, the CDR3 reads TGTGCCAGTCAAAGGGGGCTGGGAAACACCATATATTTT.

V gene TRBV6-5 combines with J gene TRBJ2-7; the D gene is possibly TRBD1 (6 bases). Trimming pared 2 bases from V and 5 bases from J, leaving 16 bases between. Germline values: CDR1 MNHEY, CDR2 SVGAGI. The CDR3 runs 15 residues. The CDR3 here is CASSYEGVNNHEQYV. The CDR3 nucleotides are TGTGCCAGCAGTTACGAGGGGGTGAACAACCACGAGCAGTACGTC.

The V gene is TRBV6-5, the J gene TRBJ2-7; 10 bases match TRBD2. The CDR3 spans 14 residues. From germline, CDR1 is MNHEY and CDR2 SVGAGI. V was clipped by 7 bases and J by 3 bases; unmatched bases: 6. CDR3 residues: CASTASGGVYEQYV. The CDR3 bases are TGTGCCAGCACTGCCAGCGGGGGGGTCTACGAGCAGTACGTC.

Worth noting for this clone: Other DNA sequences in the sample encode the same CDR3. The chain has TRBV2 and TRBJ1-5, with 10 bases identical to TRBD1. V lost 6 bases, J lost 6 bases, and 2 bases stayed unmatched. The CDR3 has 13 amino acids. Germline CDR1 reads SNHLY; CDR2 reads FYNNEI. Written as DNA, the CDR3 is TGTGCCAGCAGCGGGACAGGGGCTCAGCCCCAGCATTTT. It is translated as CASSGTGAQPQHF.

This chain connects TRBV6-4 to TRBJ2-3; 9 nucleotides agree with TRBD2. Germline CDR1 MRHNA, CDR2 SNTAGT. Losses at the gene ends were 0 bases for V and 4 bases for J; bases not matched to a gene: 5. The CDR3 loop spans 16 amino acids. The DNA of the CDR3 is TGTGCCAGCAGTGACTCAGGTGCGGGGGGGCCAGATACGCAGTATTTT. Translated, it gives CASSDSGAGGPDTQYF.

This chain links TRBV12-3 or TRBV12-4 with TRBJ1-2; 7 nucleotides match TRBD1. V lost 3 bases, J lost 7 bases, and 5 bases stayed unmatched. The CDR3 has 13 amino acids. CDR3 protein: CASSLEGAPGYTF. As DNA, the CDR3 is TGTGCCAGCAGTTTGGAGGGGGCGCCTGGCTACACCTTC.

The chain links TRBV15 to TRBJ2-3, with a tentative D call TRBD2 (6 bases). V shed 5 bases and J shed 6 bases, with 9 bases lying between them. Germline V gene lookup returns CDR1 LNHNV and CDR2 YYDKDF (reference sequence). This CDR3 comprises 12 residues. The CDR3 here is CATSGTGDTQYF. The CDR3 nucleotides read TGTGCCACCAGCGGGACTGGGGATACGCAGTATTTT.

The V call is TRBV6-6, the J call TRBJ1-1; D uncertain. The germline V gene encodes CDR1 MNHNY and CDR2 SVGAGI (reference sequence). The CDR3 is 13 residues long. The V end lost 7 bases, the J end lost 8 bases, and 17 bases lay between the germline ends. This CDR3 is CASTLRWGEEAFF. The DNA of the CDR3 is TGTGCCAGCACCCTTCGATGGGGAGAAGAAGCTTTCTTT.

The genes are TRBV5-1 and TRBJ1-2; TRBD1 is a possible D gene (5 bases). Per germline, CDR1 SGHRS and CDR2 YFSETQ. The CDR3 has 14 amino acids. V was pared by 4 bases and J by 8 bases, with 18 bases between. The CDR3 loop reads CASSQGRPGEGYTF. DNA of the CDR3: TGCGCCAGCAGCCAGGGCAGACCGGGCGAGGGCTACACCTTC.

J is TRBJ1-2 and V is TRBV14; D not certain. V was pared by 3 bases and J by 8 bases, with 19 bases between. Germline assignment: CDR1 SGHDN and CDR2 FVKESK. CDR3 size: 15 residues. The CDR3 sequence: CASSHGQTWRRGYTF. Here the CDR3 DNA reads TGTGCCAGCAGCCATGGTCAAACATGGCGGAGGGGCTACACCTTC.

The V call is TRBV2, the J call TRBJ1-3, with D perhaps TRBD1 (6 bases). Between the trimmed V and J ends, which lost 6 bases and 3 bases, there was a span of 9 bases. The CDR3 is 13 residues long. Germline CDR1 is SNHLY and CDR2 is FYNNEI. CDR3 residues: CASRGTSGNTIYF. The CDR3 DNA reads as TGTGCCAGCAGGGGGACAAGTGGAAACACCATATATTTT.

For the CDR3, the DNA is TGTGCCAGCAGTTATCCTCTCGGACAGGGGAGGCATGGCTACACCTTC. It encodes CASSYPLGQGRHGYTF. The gene calls are TRBV6-5 and TRBJ1-2; 9 bases map to TRBD1. CDR3 length equals 16 residues. Germline V lookup: CDR1 MNHEY, CDR2 SVGAGI. The trim removed 3 bases at V and 6 bases at J, leaving 11 bases unmatched.

This sequence joins TRBV9 and TRBJ2-5, with 12 bases fitting TRBD2. The CDR3 runs to 16 residues. With 2 bases clipped from V and 1 base from J, the junction kept 3 bases outside the gene matches. The germline V gene has CDR1 SGDLS and CDR2 YYNGEE. The CDR3 bases are TGTGCCAGCAGCGTTACTAGCGGGGGGAGCCAAGAGACCCAGTACTTC. As protein: CASSVTSGGSQETQYF.

The rearrangement joins TRBV25-1 to TRBJ1-5, with 9 nucleotides matching TRBD1. The CDR3 has 13 residues. The V gene end was trimmed by 11 bases and the J gene end by 10 bases; junction bases not matched to a gene: 12. Germline CDR1 reads MGHDK; CDR2 reads SYGVNS. CDR3 sequence reads: CASTGGWQFPQHF. The CDR3 DNA sequence: TGTGCCTCGACAGGGGGGTGGCAGTTTCCCCAGCATTTT.

The V and J genes are TRBV12-3 or TRBV12-4 and TRBJ1-3; D remains unclear. The V end lost 6 bases, the J end lost 4 bases, and 7 bases lay between the germline ends. The CDR3 consists of 12 residues. The CDR3 sequence is CASSAGGNTIYF. The CDR3 bases are TGTGCCAGCAGCGCGGGGGGAAACACCATATATTTT.

J is TRBJ2-2 and V is TRBV10-3, with D possibly matching TRBD1 (6 bases). Between the trimmed V and J ends, which lost 3 bases and 6 bases, there was a span of 11 bases. The CDR3 extends over 14 amino acids. Germline values: CDR1 ENHRY, CDR2 SYGVKD. CDR3 region: CAISDPTGPGELFF. DNA for the CDR3: TGTGCCATCAGTGACCCCACAGGGCCCGGGGAGCTGTTTTTT.

This clone was seen a handful of times. The chain joins TRBV19 to TRBJ1-2, with a weak D call TRBD1 (5 bases). The V gene's germline CDR1 is LNHDA and CDR2 SQIVND (reference sequence). Trimming shortened V by 3 bases and J by 3 bases, and 11 bases separated the two germline ends. The CDR3 is made up of 14 amino acids. CDR3 residues: CASSIGVRDYGYTF. The DNA of the CDR3 is TGTGCCAGTAGTATTGGGGTCAGGGACTATGGCTACACCTTC.

The chain combines TRBV6-5 with TRBJ2-7, with D tentatively TRBD1 (6 bases). CDR1 and CDR2 from the germline V gene are MNHEY and SVGAGI. The CDR3 has 14 amino acids. Trimming left V 5 bases short and J 0 bases short, with 11 bases between. CDR3 sequence reads: CASSIQGSSYEQYV. The CDR3 nucleotides read TGTGCCAGCAGTATACAGGGTAGCTCCTACGAGCAGTACGTC.

This chain joins TRBV13 and TRBJ1-1, with a weak D call TRBD1 (6 bases). CDR3 size: 16 residues. Germline CDR1 and CDR2: PRHDT and FYEKMQ (reference sequence). V dropped 2 bases and J dropped 4 bases, with 17 bases sitting between them. The CDR3 loop reads CASSLIVEGGVTEAFF. The DNA of the CDR3 is TGTGCCAGCAGCTTAATAGTCGAAGGGGGGGTCACTGAAGCTTTCTTT.